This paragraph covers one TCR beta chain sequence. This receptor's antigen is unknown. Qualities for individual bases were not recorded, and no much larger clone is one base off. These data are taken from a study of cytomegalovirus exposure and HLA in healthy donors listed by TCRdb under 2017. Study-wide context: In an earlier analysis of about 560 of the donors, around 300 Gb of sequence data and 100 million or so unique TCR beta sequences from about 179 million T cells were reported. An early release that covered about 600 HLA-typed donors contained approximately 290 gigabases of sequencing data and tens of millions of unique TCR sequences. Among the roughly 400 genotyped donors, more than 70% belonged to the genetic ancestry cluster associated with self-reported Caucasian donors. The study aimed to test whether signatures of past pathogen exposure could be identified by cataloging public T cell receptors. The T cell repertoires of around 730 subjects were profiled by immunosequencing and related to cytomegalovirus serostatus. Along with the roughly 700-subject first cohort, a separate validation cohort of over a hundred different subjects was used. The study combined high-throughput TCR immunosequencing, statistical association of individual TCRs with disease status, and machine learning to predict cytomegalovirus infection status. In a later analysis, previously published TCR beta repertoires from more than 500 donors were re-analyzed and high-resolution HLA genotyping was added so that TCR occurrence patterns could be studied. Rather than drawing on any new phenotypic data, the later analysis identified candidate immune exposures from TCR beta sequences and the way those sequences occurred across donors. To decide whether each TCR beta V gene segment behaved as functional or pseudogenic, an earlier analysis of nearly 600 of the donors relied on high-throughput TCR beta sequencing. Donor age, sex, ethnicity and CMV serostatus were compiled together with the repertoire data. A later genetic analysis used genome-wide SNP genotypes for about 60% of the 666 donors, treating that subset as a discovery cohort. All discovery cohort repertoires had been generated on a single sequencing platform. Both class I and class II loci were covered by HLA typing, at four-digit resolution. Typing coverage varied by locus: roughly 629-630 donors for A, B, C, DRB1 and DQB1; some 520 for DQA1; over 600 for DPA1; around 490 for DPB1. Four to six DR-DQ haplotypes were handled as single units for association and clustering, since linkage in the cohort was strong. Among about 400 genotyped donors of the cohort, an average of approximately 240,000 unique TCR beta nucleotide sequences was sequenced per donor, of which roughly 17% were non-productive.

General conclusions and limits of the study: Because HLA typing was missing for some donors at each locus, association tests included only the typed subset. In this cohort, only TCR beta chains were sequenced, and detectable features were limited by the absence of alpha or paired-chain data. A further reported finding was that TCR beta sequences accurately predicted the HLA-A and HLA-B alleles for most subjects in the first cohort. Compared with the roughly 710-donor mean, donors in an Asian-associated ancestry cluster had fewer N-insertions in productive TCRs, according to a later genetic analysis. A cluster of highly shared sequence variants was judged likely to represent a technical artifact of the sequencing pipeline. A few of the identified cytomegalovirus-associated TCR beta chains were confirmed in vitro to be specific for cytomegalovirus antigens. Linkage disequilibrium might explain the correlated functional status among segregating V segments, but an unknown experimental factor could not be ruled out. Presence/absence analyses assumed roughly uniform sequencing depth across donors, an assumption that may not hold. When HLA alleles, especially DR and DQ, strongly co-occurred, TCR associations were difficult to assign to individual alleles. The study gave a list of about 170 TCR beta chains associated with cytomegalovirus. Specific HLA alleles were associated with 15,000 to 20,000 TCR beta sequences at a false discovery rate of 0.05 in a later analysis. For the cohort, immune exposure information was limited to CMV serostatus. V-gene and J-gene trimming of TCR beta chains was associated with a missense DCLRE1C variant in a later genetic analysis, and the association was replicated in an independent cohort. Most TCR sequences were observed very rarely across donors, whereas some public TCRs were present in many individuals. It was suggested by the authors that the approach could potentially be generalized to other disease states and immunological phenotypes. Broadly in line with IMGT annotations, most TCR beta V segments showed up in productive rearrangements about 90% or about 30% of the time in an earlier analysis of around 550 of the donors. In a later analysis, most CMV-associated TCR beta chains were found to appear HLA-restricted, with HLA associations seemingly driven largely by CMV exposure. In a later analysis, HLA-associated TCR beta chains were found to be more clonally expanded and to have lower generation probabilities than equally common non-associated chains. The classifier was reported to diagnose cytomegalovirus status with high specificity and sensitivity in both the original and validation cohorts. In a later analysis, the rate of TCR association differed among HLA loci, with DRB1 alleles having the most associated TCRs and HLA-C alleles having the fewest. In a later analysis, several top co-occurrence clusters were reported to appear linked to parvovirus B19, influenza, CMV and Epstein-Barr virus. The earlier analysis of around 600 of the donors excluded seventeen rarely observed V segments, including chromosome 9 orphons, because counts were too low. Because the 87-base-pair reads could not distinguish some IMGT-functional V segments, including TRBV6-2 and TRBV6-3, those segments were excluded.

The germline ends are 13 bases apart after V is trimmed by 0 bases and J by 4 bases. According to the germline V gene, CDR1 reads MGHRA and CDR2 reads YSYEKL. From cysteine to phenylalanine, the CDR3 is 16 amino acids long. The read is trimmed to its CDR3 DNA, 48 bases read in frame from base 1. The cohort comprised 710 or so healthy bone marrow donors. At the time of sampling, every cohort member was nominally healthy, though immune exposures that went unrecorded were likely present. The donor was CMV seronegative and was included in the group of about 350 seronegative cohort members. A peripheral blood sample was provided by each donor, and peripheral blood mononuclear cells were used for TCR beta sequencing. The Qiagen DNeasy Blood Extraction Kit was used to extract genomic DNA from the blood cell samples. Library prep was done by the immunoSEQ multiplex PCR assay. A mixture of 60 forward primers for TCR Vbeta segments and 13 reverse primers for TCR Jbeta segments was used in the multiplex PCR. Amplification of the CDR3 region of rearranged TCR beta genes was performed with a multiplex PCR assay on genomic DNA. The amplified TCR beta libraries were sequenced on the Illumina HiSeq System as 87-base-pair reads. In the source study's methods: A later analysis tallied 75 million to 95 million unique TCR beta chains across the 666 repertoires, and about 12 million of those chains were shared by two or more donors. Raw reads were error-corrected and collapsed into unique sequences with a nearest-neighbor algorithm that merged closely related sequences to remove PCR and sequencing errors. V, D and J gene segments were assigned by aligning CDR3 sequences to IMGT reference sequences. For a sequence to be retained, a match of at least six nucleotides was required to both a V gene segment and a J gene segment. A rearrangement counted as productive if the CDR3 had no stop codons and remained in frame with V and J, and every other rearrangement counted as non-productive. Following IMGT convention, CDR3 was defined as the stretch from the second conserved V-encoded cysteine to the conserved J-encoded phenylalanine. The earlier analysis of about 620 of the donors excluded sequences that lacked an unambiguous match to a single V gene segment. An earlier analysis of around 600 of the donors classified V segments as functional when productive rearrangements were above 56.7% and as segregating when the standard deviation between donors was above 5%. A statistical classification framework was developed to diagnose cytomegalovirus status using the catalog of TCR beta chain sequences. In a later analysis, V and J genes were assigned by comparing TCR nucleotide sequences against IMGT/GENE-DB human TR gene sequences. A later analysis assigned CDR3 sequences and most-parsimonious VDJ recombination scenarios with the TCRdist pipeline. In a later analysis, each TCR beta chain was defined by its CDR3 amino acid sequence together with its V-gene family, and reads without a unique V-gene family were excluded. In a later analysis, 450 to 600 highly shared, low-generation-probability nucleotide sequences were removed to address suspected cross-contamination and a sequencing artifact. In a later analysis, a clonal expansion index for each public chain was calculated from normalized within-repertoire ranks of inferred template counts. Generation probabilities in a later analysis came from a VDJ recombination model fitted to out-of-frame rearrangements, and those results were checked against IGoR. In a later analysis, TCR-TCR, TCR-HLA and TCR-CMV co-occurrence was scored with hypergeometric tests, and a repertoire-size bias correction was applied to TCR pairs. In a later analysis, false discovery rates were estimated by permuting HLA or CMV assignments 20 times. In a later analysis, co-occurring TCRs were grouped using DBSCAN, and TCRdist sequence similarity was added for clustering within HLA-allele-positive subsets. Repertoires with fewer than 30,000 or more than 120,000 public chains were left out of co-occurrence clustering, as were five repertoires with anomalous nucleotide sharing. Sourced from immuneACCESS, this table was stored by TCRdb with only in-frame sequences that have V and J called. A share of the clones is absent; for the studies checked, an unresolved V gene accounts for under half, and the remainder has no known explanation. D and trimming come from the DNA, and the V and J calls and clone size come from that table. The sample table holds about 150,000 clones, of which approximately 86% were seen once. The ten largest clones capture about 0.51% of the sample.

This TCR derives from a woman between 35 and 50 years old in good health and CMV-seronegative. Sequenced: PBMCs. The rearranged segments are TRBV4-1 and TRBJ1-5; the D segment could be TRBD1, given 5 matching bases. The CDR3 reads CASSQDPRVGNQPQHF. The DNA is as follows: TGCGCCAGCAGCCAAGATCCCAGGGTTGGAAATCAGCCCCAGCATTTT.